This TCR beta chain appears in the sequencing data of a study of cytomegalovirus exposure and HLA in healthy donors. Notes on the study in general: An analysis done earlier found most TCR beta V segments productive about 87% or about 30% of the time.

This CDR3 has 12 residues. The germline V gene has CDR1 SGHTA and CDR2 FQGNSA. V was shortened by 5 bases and J by 4 bases, with 7 bases between the two germline ends. This clone has only a few counts. What it binds is not known. The PCR was carried out with 60 Vbeta primers and 13 Jbeta primers. Only in-frame clones appear in the TCRdb table, and some are missing; sequencing was by immunoSEQ multiplex PCR. The sample has some 150,000 clones, 60% to 80% seen once. What was sequenced was PBMCs. The V call is TRBV7-2, the J call TRBJ2-3; no clear D. This TCR derives from a man aged 25-45 years in good health and CMV-seropositive. The CDR3 DNA reads TGTGCCAGCAGCGTATCCTCAGATACGCAGTATTTT. Its protein product is CASSVSSDTQYF. Full variable domain (missing parts from reference TRBV7-2 and TRBJ2-3): GAGVSQSPSNKVTEKGKDVELRCDPISGHTALYWYRQSLGQGLEFLIYFQGNSAPDKSGLPSDRFSAERTGGSVSTLTIQRTQQEDSAVYLCASSVSSDTQYFGPGTRLTVL.